What follows is one T cell receptor beta chain and its context. No antigen is known for it. The V segment lost 0 bases and the J segment 4 bases; nucleotides outside the gene matches: 3. Germline V gene sequence: CDR1 KGHSH, CDR2 LQKENI. This CDR3 is 15 amino acids long. Each PCR replicate from the sorted subsets contained about 200 ng DNA, which is about 31,000 T cell genomes. TCRdb keeps only in-frame clones here, not all; method: immunoSEQ multiplex PCR. The sample lists roughly 1.4 million clones; approximately 98.5% were seen once. The sample originates from a study of shared clonotypes between healthy human individuals. Study-wide context: A few men and a couple of women, aged 18 to 49, were donors. General observations from the study: Naive subsets generally exceeded memory subsets in estimated richness.

The chain joins TRBV18 to TRBJ1-3, with TRBD1 identical over 7 bases. The source of this sequence is a man aged 30-40 years in good health. The sequenced sample was naive CD4+ T cells sorted from blood. As to subset: CD45RA+ positively selected. DNA for the CDR3: TGTGCCAGCTCACCACCGACAGGGCCAGGAAACACCATATATTTT. Amino acid sequence: CASSPPTGPGNTIYF. Based on the CDR3 plus reference TRBV18 and TRBJ1-3, the full variable domain is NAGVMQNPRHLVRRRGQEARLRCSPMKGHSHVYWYRQLPEEGLKFMVYLQKENIIDESGMPKERFSAEFPKEGPSILRIQQVVRGDSAAYFCASSPPTGPGNTIYFGEGSWLTVV.